The clone carrying this T cell receptor beta chain was picked up a small number of times. Its antigen is currently unknown. These data are taken from a study of cytomegalovirus exposure and HLA in healthy donors. Findings and limits, study-wide: Beyond CMV serostatus, there was no information to go on about immune exposure.

Trimming shortened V by 0 bases and J by 9 bases, and 9 bases separated the two germline ends. This CDR3 is 11 amino acids long. From germline, CDR1 is GTSNPN and CDR2 SVGIG (reference sequence). In the PCR, 60 Vbeta and 13 Jbeta primers were used. Profiled with immunoSEQ multiplex PCR; TCRdb holds only in-frame clones, not every one. The repertoire consists of about 140,000 clones, with about 70% occurring once and the leading ten covering about 2.6%. Sequenced input: PBMCs. The chain uses TRBV30 and TRBJ2-7; TRBD2 is a possible D gene (5 bases). This receptor was taken from a woman aged 40 to 55 in good health and CMV-seronegative. Written as DNA, the CDR3 is TGTGCCTGGAGTGTACTAAGCGGGCAGTACTTC. Amino acid sequence: CAWSVLSGQYF. Full variable domain (remainder filled in from reference TRBV30 and TRBJ2-7): SQTIHQWPATLVQPVGSPLSLECTVEGTSNPNLYWYRQAAGRGLQLLFYSVGIGQISSEVPQNLSASRPQDRQFILSSKKLLLSDSGFYLCAWSVLSGQYFGPGTRLTVT.